This T cell receptor beta chain was observed in a study of control samples from healthy donors and cancer patients (dated by TCRdb to 2018 to 2021). For this clone: No antigen is known for it. No clone much larger than this one lies a single base away; base qualities are absent.

The library was generated by the immunoSEQ multiplex PCR assay. TCRdb retrieved this table from immuneACCESS and kept in-frame rearrangements only. Not all clones are present; in checked studies, unresolved V genes account for under half, and no reason is known for the remainder. Present in this sample are 150,000 or so clones, over 90% of which were seen just once. The top ten clonotypes cover 13% to 15% of the sample. The cysteine opens and the phenylalanine closes a CDR3 of 15 amino acids. Kept here is only the CDR3 DNA, which spans 45 bases and is read in frame from base 1. V and J lose 1 base and 1 base, and a span of 13 bases separates them. CDR1 and CDR2 are read off the germline V gene (reference sequence) as GTSNPN and SVGIG.

This sequence uses TRBV30 and TRBJ1-1, with the D gene not confidently named. The origin of this receptor is a man between 60 and 75 years old with colorectal cancer. Sequenced material: PBMCs. The DNA is as follows: TGTGCCTGGAGTGAGCCGGGTATCGCGAACACTGAAGCTTTCTTT. Its translation reads: CAWSEPGIANTEAFF.